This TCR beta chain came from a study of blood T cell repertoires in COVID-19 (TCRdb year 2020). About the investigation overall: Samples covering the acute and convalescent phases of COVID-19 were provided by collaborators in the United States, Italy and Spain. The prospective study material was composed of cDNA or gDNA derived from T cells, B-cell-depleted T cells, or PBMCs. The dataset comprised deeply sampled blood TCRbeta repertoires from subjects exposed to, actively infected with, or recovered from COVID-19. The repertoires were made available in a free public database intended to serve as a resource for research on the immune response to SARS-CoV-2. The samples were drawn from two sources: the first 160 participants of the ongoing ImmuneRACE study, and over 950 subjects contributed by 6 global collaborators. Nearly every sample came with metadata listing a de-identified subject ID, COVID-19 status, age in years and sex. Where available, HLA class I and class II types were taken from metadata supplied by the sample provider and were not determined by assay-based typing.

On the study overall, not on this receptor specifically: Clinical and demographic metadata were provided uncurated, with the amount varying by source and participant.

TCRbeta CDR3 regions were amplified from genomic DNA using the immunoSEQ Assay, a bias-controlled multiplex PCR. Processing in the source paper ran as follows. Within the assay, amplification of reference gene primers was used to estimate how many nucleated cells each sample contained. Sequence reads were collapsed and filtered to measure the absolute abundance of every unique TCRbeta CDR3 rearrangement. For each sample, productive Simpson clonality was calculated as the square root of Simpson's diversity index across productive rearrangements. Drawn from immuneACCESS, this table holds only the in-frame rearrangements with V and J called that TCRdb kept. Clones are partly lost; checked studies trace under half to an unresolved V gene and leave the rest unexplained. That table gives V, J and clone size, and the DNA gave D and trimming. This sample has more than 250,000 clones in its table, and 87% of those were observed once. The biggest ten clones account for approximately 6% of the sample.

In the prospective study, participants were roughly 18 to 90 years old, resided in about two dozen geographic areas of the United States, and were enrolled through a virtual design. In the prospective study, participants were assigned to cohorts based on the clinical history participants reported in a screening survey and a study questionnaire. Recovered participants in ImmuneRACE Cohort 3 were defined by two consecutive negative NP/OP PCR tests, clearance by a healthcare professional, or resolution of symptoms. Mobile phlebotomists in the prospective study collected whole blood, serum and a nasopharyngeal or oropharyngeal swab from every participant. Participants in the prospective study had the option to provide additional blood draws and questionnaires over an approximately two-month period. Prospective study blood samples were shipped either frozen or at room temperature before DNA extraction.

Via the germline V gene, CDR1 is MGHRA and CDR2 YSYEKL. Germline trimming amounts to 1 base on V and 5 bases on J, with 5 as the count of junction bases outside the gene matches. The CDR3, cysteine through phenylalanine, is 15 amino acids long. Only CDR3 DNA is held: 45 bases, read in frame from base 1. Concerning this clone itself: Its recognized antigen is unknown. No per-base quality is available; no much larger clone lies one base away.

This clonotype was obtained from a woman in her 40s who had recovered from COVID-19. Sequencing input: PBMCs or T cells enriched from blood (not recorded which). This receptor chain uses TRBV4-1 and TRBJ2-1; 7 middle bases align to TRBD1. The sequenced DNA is TGCGCCAGCAGCCAAGCGGGACAGCCCAACAATGAGCAGTTCTTC. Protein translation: CASSQAGQPNNEQFF.